Shown below are 10 T cell receptor beta chains from a single sample sequenced in a study of blood T cell repertoires in COVID-19. TCRdb's table, derived via immunoSEQ multiplex PCR, lists solely in-frame clones and lacks some. The repertoire holds about 240,000 clones, with about four fifths as singletons. Sequencing input: peripheral blood. The source of these receptors is a woman at least 80 years old with acute or convalescent COVID-19.

DNA of the CDR3: TGTGCCAGCACACAGGGGGCCAATCAGCCCCAGCATTTT. It is translated as CASTQGANQPQHF. The V and J genes are TRBV6-5 and TRBJ1-5, with 9 bases identical to TRBD1. The CDR3 is made up of 13 amino acids. With 7 bases clipped from V and 3 bases from J, the junction kept 1 base outside the gene matches. The germline V gene encodes CDR1 MNHEY and CDR2 SVGAGI.

The chain links TRBV4-2 to TRBJ1-4; D not certain. V lost 3 bases and J 2 bases, leaving 10 bases between the germline ends. The CDR3 is 15 residues long. The germline gives CDR1 LGHNA, CDR2 YNFKEQ. CDR3 sequence: CASSQKFGTNEKLFF. The CDR3 region has the DNA TGTGCCAGCAGCCAGAAATTCGGGACTAATGAAAAACTGTTTTTT.

The genes are TRBV9 and TRBJ1-1, with D tentatively TRBD1 (5 bases). This CDR3 is 14 amino acids long. The V and J ends lost 0 bases and 7 bases respectively, with 13 bases between them. The germline V gene encodes CDR1 SGDLS and CDR2 YYNGEE. The CDR3 nucleotides are TGTGCCAGCAGCGTAGCTACAGGCGTCGGTGAAGCTTTCTTT. Protein product: CASSVATGVGEAFF.

This chain links TRBV18 with TRBJ1-5; D gene unclear. The germline V and J ends were trimmed by 4 bases and 7 bases, with 14 bases remaining between them. The CDR3 is 14 amino acids. Germline CDR1 KGHSH, CDR2 LQKENI. CDR3 coding DNA: TGTGCCAGCTCACAGGAGAGTGTCGGACAGCCCCAGCATTTT. It yields the protein CASSQESVGQPQHF.

The gene calls are TRBV2 and TRBJ2-3, with D perhaps TRBD2 (6 bases). Germline V CDR1 and CDR2: SNHLY, FYNNEI. Trimming cost V 2 bases and J 0 bases, with 6 bases left between them. The CDR3 is 14 amino acids. The CDR3, as DNA: TGTGCCAGCAGTGAACGGGAGAGCACAGATACGCAGTATTTT. It translates to CASSERESTDTQYF.

This chain links TRBV2 with TRBJ1-2; TRBD1 is a possible D gene (6 bases). The CDR3 loop spans 12 amino acids. V lost 9 bases to trimming and J lost 4 bases, with 12 bases between them. Germline V lookup: CDR1 SNHLY, CDR2 FYNNEI. The CDR3 loop is CARTGTPYGYTF. The CDR3 DNA is TGTGCCAGGACCGGGACACCCTATGGCTACACCTTC. Supplemented by reference TRBV2 and TRBJ1-2, the full variable domain reads EPEVTQTPSHQVTQMGQEVILRCVPISNHLYFYWYRQILGQKVEFLVSFYNNEISEKSEIFDDQFSVERPDGSNFTLKIRSTKLEDSAMYFCARTGTPYGYTFGSGTRLTVV.

This rearrangement joins TRBV2 to TRBJ2-5, with D perhaps matching TRBD1 (5 bases). Trimming shortened V by 6 bases and J by 4 bases, and 21 bases separated the two germline ends. Germline CDR1 SNHLY, CDR2 FYNNEI. The CDR3 has 16 residues. This chain's CDR3 is CASRGPAGNWGETQYF. Here the CDR3 DNA reads TGTGCCAGCAGGGGCCCGGCAGGGAATTGGGGAGAGACCCAGTACTTC.

The rearrangement uses TRBV21-1 and TRBJ1-2; TRBD1 is the table's D call, not checked against the DNA. TRBV21-1 is termed a pseudogene. CDR3 length: 16 amino acids. DNA for the CDR3: TGTGCCAGCAGCATTAGGGACAGGGAAGTTGCGGATGGCTACACCTTC. This gives the protein CASSIRDREVADGYTF.

The rearrangement uses TRBV6-5 and TRBJ2-5, with 12 bases aligning to TRBD2. From germline, CDR1 is MNHEY and CDR2 SVGAGI. The CDR3 totals 14 residues. The V segment lost 7 bases and the J segment 5 bases; nucleotides outside the gene matches: 5. The CDR3 nucleotides read TGTGCCAGCACTAGCGGGGGGGCTTGGGAGACCCAGTACTTC. Its protein is CASTSGGAWETQYF.

A few counts support this clone. The J gene is TRBJ2-2, the V gene TRBV5-1; no clear D gene. Trimming took 3 bases from V and 7 from J, leaving 13 bases between them. CDR1 and CDR2 (germline): SGHRS, YFSETQ. This CDR3 has 14 amino acids. The CDR3 nucleotides read TGCGCCAGCAGCTCCACCGGGTCGGTCGGGGAGCTGTTTTTT. Its translation is CASSSTGSVGELFF.